These 30 T cell receptor beta chains were all obtained from the same sample, sequenced in a study of blood T cells in healthy people across ages. The use of a sample-barcoded 5' primer and a J-beta primer mix characterized a second PCR of roughly 6 to 11 cycles. Via MiXCR, TCRdb re-called the 5' RACE reads, giving one row per CDR3 protein. The sample lists fewer than 1.5 million distinct CDR3 sequences; 42% were seen once. Specimen: blood. Every receptor here comes from a woman under 30 in good health.

The chain combines TRBV20-1 with TRBJ2-5, with D perhaps TRBD1 (6 bases). Germline V lookup: CDR1 DFQATT, CDR2 SNEGSKA (reference sequence). This CDR3 has 14 amino acids. With 5 bases removed from V and 0 bases from J, the gap between germline ends came to 13 bases. The CDR3: CSAPRQAYQETQYF. The CDR3 nucleotides read TGCAGTGCTCCTCGACAGGCATACCAAGAGACCCAGTACTTC.

This clonotype has a handful of counts. This CDR3 is CASSYGPGQVTYEQYF. The DNA for the CDR3 is TGTGCCAGCAGTTATGGACCGGGACAGGTGACCTACGAGCAGTACTTC. The chain recombines TRBV12-3 or TRBV12-4 with TRBJ2-7; TRBD1 aligns across 8 bases. This CDR3 is built from 16 residues. With V trimmed by 4 bases and J by 2 bases, 10 bases remained unmatched.

This chain's CDR3 is CSVDSPGGNEKLFF. Here the CDR3 DNA reads TGCAGTGTTGACAGCCCAGGCGGGAATGAAAAACTGTTTTTT. J is TRBJ1-4 and V is TRBV20-1; TRBD1 is a possible D gene (5 bases). This CDR3 has 14 amino acids. Germline V gene data show CDR1 as DFQATT and CDR2 as SNEGSKA (reference sequence). The V end was cut by 7 bases, the J end by 5 bases, with 17 bases between.

The sample holds a few counts of this clonotype. The chain combines TRBV10-3 with TRBJ1-2, with D hard to call. V was trimmed by 2 bases and J by 8 bases, leaving 18 bases between them. CDR1 is ENHRY, CDR2 SYGVKD, per germline. The CDR3 sequence is 15 residues long. The CDR3 loop is CAISEGIDPYGGYTF. CDR3 sequence (DNA): TGTGCCATCAGTGAGGGTATCGATCCCTATGGAGGCTACACCTTC.

The rearrangement joins TRBV6-5 to TRBJ2-2; 14 bases align to TRBD2. This CDR3 region has 20 residues. Germline V gene data show CDR1 as MNHEY and CDR2 as SVGAGI. J lost 2 bases, V lost 4 bases, and 12 bases had no gene match. For the CDR3, the DNA is TGTGCCAGCAGTTCCGGGACTAGCGGGAGAGCTCGACTAAACACCGGGGAGCTGTTTTTT. Its translation: CASSSGTSGRARLNTGELFF.

This clonotype was detected a few times. CDR3 DNA sequence: TGTGCCACCAGTGAGCGTCGACAGATCCAAGAGACCCAGTACTTC. It yields the protein CATSERRQIQETQYF. V and J are TRBV24-1 and TRBJ2-5, with D perhaps TRBD1 (5 bases). Germline CDR1 KGHDR, CDR2 SFDVKD. The CDR3 is made up of 15 amino acids. The V end lost 4 bases, the J end lost 1 base, and 12 bases lay between the germline ends.

This clonotype was seen only a few times. The chain is built from TRBV12-3 or TRBV12-4 and TRBJ2-5; TRBD2 aligns across 10 bases. CDR3 length: 15 residues. J gave up 10 bases and V 8 bases, and 16 bases lay outside the gene matches. In DNA, the CDR3 is TGTGCCAGCCGATTGTCGATAGCGGGAGGACAGGACCAGTACTTC. It specifies CASRLSIAGGQDQYF.

J is TRBJ1-5 and V is TRBV29-1; 10 bases fit TRBD1. The CDR3 loop spans 14 amino acids. Germline values: CDR1 SQVTM, CDR2 ANQGSEA. Losses at the gene ends were 7 bases for V and 3 bases for J; bases not matched to a gene: 6. CDR3: CSAMTGGNNQPQHF. The CDR3 region has the DNA TGCAGCGCTATGACAGGGGGCAACAATCAGCCCCAGCATTTT.

Turning to this clonotype: One end of the junction is discordant with germline, which a read error may explain. The genes are TRBV7-7 and TRBJ2-7, with D possibly being TRBD1 or TRBD2 (5 bases each). Germline V gene data show CDR1 as SSHAT and CDR2 as FNYEAQ (reference sequence). This CDR3 spans 15 amino acids. CDR3 protein: CASSLEEGPIYEQYF. DNA for the CDR3: TGTGCTAGCAGCTTAGAAGAGGGGCCGATCTACGAGCAGTACTTC.

This rearrangement joins TRBV6-1 to TRBJ2-3, with 11 bases that match TRBD2. V was pared by 5 bases and J by 1 base, with 11 bases of the junction left unmatched. The CDR3 sequence is 18 residues long. Germline assignment: CDR1 MNHNS and CDR2 SASEGT. CDR3 DNA sequence: TGTGCCAGCAGTCCCCAGGTAGCGGGGGGGCGTGGCACAGATACGCAGTATTTT. It encodes CASSPQVAGGRGTDTQYF.

In its sample, this clonotype was seen a few times. This sequence joins TRBV7-9 and TRBJ2-3; 14 bases are shared with TRBD2. J lost 4 bases, V lost 2 bases, and 8 bases had no gene match. CDR1 is SEHNR, CDR2 FQNEAQ, per germline (reference sequence). The CDR3 extends over 18 amino acids. This chain's CDR3 is CASSLLGTSGGPSDTQYF. The CDR3 DNA reads as TGTGCCAGCAGCTTACTTGGGACTAGCGGGGGACCATCAGATACGCAGTATTTT.

This clonotype was seen a few times. The CDR3 loop reads CASRGTSGGEQYF. The CDR3 DNA reads TGTGCCAGCAGAGGGACTAGCGGGGGAGAGCAGTACTTC. This chain uses TRBV3-1 with TRBJ2-7; TRBD2 matches at 14 bases. CDR1 and CDR2 (germline): LGHDT, YNNKEL (reference sequence). V lost 6 bases and J lost 7; bases outside the gene matches: 2. The CDR3 runs 13 residues.

This clonotype was detected only a few times. This chain links TRBV20-1 with TRBJ2-1; a weak D match, TRBD2 (5 bases). Per the germline V gene, CDR1 is DFQATT and CDR2 is SNEGSKA (reference sequence). The length of the CDR3 is 15 residues. Trimming took 5 bases from V and 0 from J, leaving 14 bases between them. The CDR3 DNA reads as TGCAGTGCTGCCGGACTGTTAAGCTCCTACAATGAGCAGTTCTTC. Translation gives CSAAGLLSSYNEQFF.

The rearrangement uses TRBV20-1 and TRBJ2-3; 10 nucleotides match TRBD2. The ends lost 3 bases at V and 5 bases at J; junction bases unmatched: 11. This CDR3 region has 16 residues. Per germline, CDR1 DFQATT and CDR2 SNEGSKA (reference sequence). Written as DNA, the CDR3 is TGCAGTGCTAGGCTTTCGGCTAGCGGGAGTGTAGATACGCAGTATTTT. Protein: CSARLSASGSVDTQYF.

Notes on this clonotype: The junction and the germline gene differ at one end; a read error may be behind it. The chain joins TRBV5-1 to TRBJ2-3; weak D call: TRBD1 (6 bases). The CDR3 covers 13 residues. The germline gives CDR1 SGHRS, CDR2 YFSETQ. The CDR3 is CAGSSGTSDTQYF. CDR3 DNA sequence: TGCGCCGGCAGCTCCGGGACAAGTGATACGCAGTATTTT.

This chain links TRBV7-2 with TRBJ1-1, with TRBD1 matching over 11 bases. Germline trimming cut 6 bases from V and 4 bases from J; bases unmatched to any gene: 7. This CDR3 contains 15 residues. Germline CDR1 and CDR2: SGHTA and FQGNSA. CDR3 sequence reads: CASRGQGGLGTEAFF. The CDR3, as DNA: TGTGCCAGCAGGGGACAGGGGGGTTTGGGCACTGAAGCTTTCTTT.

The V gene is TRBV20-1, the J gene TRBJ2-3; 7 bases fit TRBD1. Germline CDR1 is DFQATT and CDR2 is SNEGSKA (reference sequence). Trimming cost V 8 bases and J 1 base; bases outside gene matches: 12. The CDR3 is made up of 15 amino acids. The CDR3, as DNA: TGCAGTACCCGCAGAGGAGACAGGGGCACAGATACGCAGTATTTT. As protein: CSTRRGDRGTDTQYF.

This clonotype came up many times. This chain uses TRBV2 with TRBJ1-5; D unresolved. This CDR3 comprises 11 residues. Germline assignment: CDR1 SNHLY and CDR2 FYNNEI. The V end was cut by 3 bases, the J end by 7 bases, with 4 bases between. The CDR3 region is CASSDGQPQHF. The DNA for the CDR3 is TGTGCCAGCAGTGATGGGCAGCCCCAGCATTTT.

V usage is TRBV9 and J usage is TRBJ2-3; D is ambiguous. CDR3 length equals 13 residues. Trimming stripped 4 bases from V and 5 bases from J, with 11 bases between. Germline values: CDR1 SGDLS, CDR2 YYNGEE. For the CDR3, the DNA is TGTGCCAGCAGCCCCCGATGGGGAGATACGCAGTATTTT. Protein product: CASSPRWGDTQYF.

The chain has TRBV29-1 and TRBJ2-1; D ambiguous. Germline values: CDR1 SQVTM, CDR2 ANQGSEA. With 1 base removed from V and 2 bases from J, the gap between germline ends came to 9 bases. This CDR3 contains 14 residues. CDR3 sequence: CSVEAGGTYNEQFF. The CDR3 coding sequence is TGCAGCGTTGAAGCTGGCGGAACCTACAATGAGCAGTTCTTC.

The CDR3 sequence: CASSSGGSYYEQYF. The DNA for the CDR3 is TGTGCCAGCAGTTCAGGAGGGAGTTACTACGAGCAGTACTTC. This rearrangement joins TRBV12-3 or TRBV12-4 to TRBJ2-7; a weak D match, TRBD2 (6 bases). V was shortened by 4 bases and J by 3 bases, with 13 bases between the two germline ends. The CDR3 is 14 amino acids.

The CDR3 DNA follows: TGTGCCAGCAGCCAAGTTACAGGAAGCACTGAAGCTTTCTTT. This gives the protein CASSQVTGSTEAFF. The V gene is TRBV3-1, the J gene TRBJ1-1; TRBD1 is a possible D gene (5 bases). This CDR3 contains 14 residues. CDR1 and CDR2 (germline): LGHDT, YNNKEL (reference sequence). V was trimmed by 1 base and J by 4 bases, leaving 10 bases between them. Supplemented by reference TRBV3-1 and TRBJ1-1, the full variable domain reads DTAVSQTPKYLVTQMGNDKSIKCEQNLGHDTMYWYKQDSKKFLKIMFSYNNKELIINETVPNRFSPKSPDKAHLNLHINSLELGDSAVYFCASSQVTGSTEAFFGQGTRLTVV.

The J gene is TRBJ1-2, the V gene TRBV12-3 or TRBV12-4; TRBD1 is a possible D gene (5 bases). Trimming shortened V by 3 bases and J by 9 bases, and 11 bases separated the two germline ends. The CDR3 has 12 amino acids. The CDR3 DNA follows: TGTGCCAGCAGTTTTAGTGGGGCAAGCTACACCTTC. Protein: CASSFSGASYTF.

This chain joins TRBV9 and TRBJ2-1, with 8 bases lining up with TRBD2. The CDR3 length is 15 residues. Germline V gene data show CDR1 as SGDLS and CDR2 as YYNGEE. Germline trimming cut 7 bases from V and 3 bases from J; bases unmatched to any gene: 9. For the CDR3, the DNA is TGTGCCAGCGGTAAAGCGGGGGCAGACTACAATGAGCAGTTCTTC. Translating it yields CASGKAGADYNEQFF.

The chain carries TRBV7-3 and TRBJ2-3, with 11 nucleotides matching TRBD2. Germline loops: CDR1 SGHTA, CDR2 FQGTGA. CDR3 length: 19 amino acids. Trimming at V came to 2 bases and at J to 0 bases, leaving 10 bases not matched to a gene. CDR3 DNA sequence: TGTGCCAGCAGCTTACTAGCGGGGGGCCAGAGTGCTAGCACAGATACGCAGTATTTT. Translating gives CASSLLAGGQSASTDTQYF. Filled out from reference TRBV7-3 and TRBJ2-3, the complete variable domain reads GAGVSQTPSNKVTEKGKYVELRCDPISGHTALYWYRQSLGQGPEFLIYFQGTGAADDSGLPNDRFFAVRPEGSVSTLKIQRTERGDSAVYLCASSLLAGGQSASTDTQYFGPGTRLTVL.

CDR3 nucleotide sequence: TGTGCCAGCAGCCGGGGTAGTGGTAGCACAGATACGCAGTATTTT. The encoded protein is CASSRGSGSTDTQYF. The V and J genes are TRBV3-1 and TRBJ2-3; D is undetermined. The V gene lost 4 bases and the J gene lost 0 bases, with 11 bases spanning the gap. The CDR3 length is 15 residues. Germline-derived CDR1 and CDR2 are LGHDT and YNNKEL (reference sequence).

In its sample, this clonotype was seen a few times. The chain has TRBV7-2 and TRBJ2-7, with D unclear. CDR3 length: 15 amino acids. The V and J ends lost 2 bases and 1 base respectively, with 12 bases between them. Germline CDR1 and CDR2: SGHTA and FQGNSA. CDR3 DNA sequence: TGTGCCAGCAGCTTACGATGGGCCCCTTCCTACGAGCAGTACTTC. Residues: CASSLRWAPSYEQYF. Using reference TRBV7-2 and TRBJ2-7 for the parts outside the CDR3, the full variable domain is GAGVSQSPSNKVTEKGKDVELRCDPISGHTALYWYRQSLGQGLEFLIYFQGNSAPDKSGLPSDRFSAERTGGSVSTLTIQRTQQEDSAVYLCASSLRWAPSYEQYFGPGTRLTVT.

This chain links TRBV5-1 with TRBJ2-5; D call uncertain. The CDR3 has 10 amino acids. Germline-derived CDR1 and CDR2 are SGHRS and YFSETQ. V dropped 7 bases and J dropped 5 bases, with 6 bases sitting between them. Here the CDR3 DNA reads TGCGCCAGCCATGGGGAGACCCAGTACTTC. This sequence encodes CASHGETQYF.

This clonotype was detected a few times. The V gene is TRBV6-5, the J gene TRBJ1-2; tentative D call: TRBD1 (5 bases). V was clipped by 5 bases and J by 7 bases, with 17 bases between them. CDR3 length: 14 residues. Per the germline V gene, CDR1 is MNHEY and CDR2 is SVGAGI. CDR3 in amino acids: CASSARAGWGGYTF. CDR3 bases: TGTGCCAGCAGTGCGAGGGCAGGGTGGGGTGGCTACACCTTC.

V and J are TRBV20-1 and TRBJ2-4, with unresolved D. The V gene's germline CDR1 is DFQATT and CDR2 SNEGSKA (reference sequence). V dropped 4 bases and J dropped 0 bases, with 10 bases sitting between them. This CDR3 is 14 amino acids long. The CDR3 DNA reads TGCAGTGCTATCTCCCCGCTAGCCAAAAACATTCAGTACTTC. It codes for CSAISPLAKNIQYF.